The next 27 T cell receptor beta chains were all read from a single sample in a study of blood T cell repertoires in COVID-19. Measured with immunoSEQ multiplex PCR; TCRdb has only the in-frame clones, and not every one. The table shows 150,000 or so clones, with 80% to 90% occurring only once. Sequences were obtained from peripheral blood. All receptors come from a man between 18 and 35 years old with COVID-19, enrolled during active disease.

This rearrangement joins TRBV18 to TRBJ2-7; 7 nucleotides match TRBD1. V lost 3 bases and J lost 9; bases outside the gene matches: 8. The CDR3 has 13 residues. From germline, CDR1 is KGHSH and CDR2 LQKENI. CDR3 in DNA: TGTGCCAGCTCACCCGCTGACAGGGCCGGGCAGTACTTC. Residues: CASSPADRAGQYF.

J is TRBJ2-1 and V is TRBV14; the match to TRBD2 covers 11 bases. V was clipped by 3 bases and J by 5 bases; unmatched bases: 6. This CDR3 is 16 amino acids long. Germline-derived CDR1 and CDR2 are SGHDN and FVKESK. The CDR3 reads CASSQLGLAAHNEQFF. The CDR3 DNA reads TGTGCCAGCAGCCAGCTGGGACTAGCGGCCCACAATGAGCAGTTCTTC.

The chain uses TRBV7-9 and TRBJ2-5; possibly TRBD1 for D (5 bases). Deletions cut 5 bases from V and 2 bases from J, with 9 bases between. Per germline, CDR1 SEHNR and CDR2 FQNEAQ (reference sequence). There are 13 residues in the CDR3. The CDR3 loop reads CASSRRTQETQYF. The CDR3 DNA sequence: TGTGCCAGCAGCCGACGGACACAAGAGACCCAGTACTTC.

The chain has TRBV18 and TRBJ2-7, with TRBD2 matching 8 bases. V was clipped by 5 bases and J by 0 bases; unmatched bases: 3. Looked up from germline, CDR1 is KGHSH and CDR2 is LQKENI. The CDR3 runs 14 residues. For the CDR3, the DNA is TGTGCCAGCTCAGAACTAGCGGCCTCCTACGAGCAGTACTTC. This gives the protein CASSELAASYEQYF.

CDR3 sequence reads: CSVASGGLPYEQYF. Here the CDR3 DNA reads TGCAGCGTAGCGAGCGGGGGACTTCCCTACGAGCAGTACTTC. V usage is TRBV29-1 and J usage is TRBJ2-7, with 8 bases fitting TRBD2. Per the germline V gene, CDR1 is SQVTM and CDR2 is ANQGSEA. With 6 bases clipped from V and 2 bases from J, the junction kept 9 bases outside the gene matches. The CDR3 is made up of 14 amino acids.

The rearrangement uses TRBV4-1 and TRBJ2-3, with TRBD2 identical over 7 bases. The V gene's germline CDR1 is MGHRA and CDR2 YSYEKL. The CDR3 is made up of 17 amino acids. The V segment lost 0 bases and the J segment 2 bases; nucleotides outside the gene matches: 8. In DNA, the CDR3 is TGCGCCAGCAGCCAAGAGGGTCCTAGCGGTTCCACAGATACGCAGTATTTT. Protein sequence: CASSQEGPSGSTDTQYF.

The chain is built from TRBV25-1 and TRBJ2-1, with D possibly TRBD2 on 5 matching bases. Trimming took off 2 bases at V and 8 bases at J, with 13 bases between the two ends. The CDR3 totals 14 residues. Germline V CDR1 and CDR2: MGHDK, SYGVNS. This CDR3 reads CASSEPGLADEQFF. The CDR3 coding sequence is TGTGCCAGCAGTGAACCCGGACTCGCCGATGAGCAGTTCTTC.

The rearrangement uses TRBV29-1 and TRBJ2-7; 8 bases are shared with TRBD2. Trimming took 6 bases from V and 2 from J; bases not matched to a gene: 9. Germline V gives CDR1 SQVTM, CDR2 ANQGSEA. The CDR3 consists of 14 residues. CDR3 protein: CSVYLAGRAYEQYF. The CDR3 bases are TGCAGCGTCTATCTAGCGGGCCGTGCCTACGAGCAGTACTTC.

V and J are TRBV5-1 and TRBJ2-5; TRBD1 agrees at 9 bases. The V gene end was trimmed by 2 bases and the J gene end by 0 bases; junction bases not matched to a gene: 2. From germline, CDR1 is SGHRS and CDR2 YFSETQ. The CDR3 spans 15 residues. The CDR3 sequence is CASSFGTGYQETQYF. CDR3 DNA sequence: TGCGCCAGCAGCTTTGGGACAGGGTACCAAGAGACCCAGTACTTC.

The J gene is TRBJ2-3, the V gene TRBV7-6; 7 nucleotides line up with TRBD1. The CDR3 consists of 15 residues. V dropped 1 base and J dropped 2; count of bases not matched to a gene: 3. Germline CDR1 and CDR2: SGHVS and FNYEAQ. The CDR3, as DNA: TGTGCCAGCAGCTTAGGGGGGACAGCCACAGATACGCAGTATTTT. The encoded protein is CASSLGGTATDTQYF.

The V call is TRBV7-9, the J call TRBJ2-5; D remains unclear. The germline V gene encodes CDR1 SEHNR and CDR2 FQNEAQ (reference sequence). The CDR3 sequence is 13 residues long. Trimming left V 1 base short and J 5 bases short, with 8 bases between. The DNA of the CDR3 is TGTGCCAGCAGCTTAGGATTTGCGGAGACCCAGTACTTC. It is translated as CASSLGFAETQYF.

The chain combines TRBV7-8 with TRBJ1-2, with 9 nucleotides matching TRBD1. CDR3 length equals 14 residues. Germline-derived CDR1 and CDR2 are SGHVS and FQNEAQ. With 1 base clipped from V and 8 bases from J, the junction kept 5 bases outside the gene matches. CDR3 in amino acids: CASSLGTGGEGYTF. In DNA form, the CDR3 reads TGTGCCAGCAGCTTAGGAACAGGGGGCGAGGGCTACACCTTC.

The chain carries TRBV9 and TRBJ2-2; D ambiguous. Trimming stripped 2 bases from V and 1 base from J, with 9 bases between. This CDR3 region has 15 residues. The germline gives CDR1 SGDLS, CDR2 YYNGEE. The CDR3 coding sequence is TGTGCCAGCAGCGTGCGATCGATGAACACCGGGGAGCTGTTTTTT. Its translation is CASSVRSMNTGELFF.

This sequence joins TRBV19 and TRBJ2-2; TRBD1 matches 8 bases. The CDR3 sequence is 15 residues long. The germline gives CDR1 LNHDA, CDR2 SQIVND (reference sequence). The J segment lost 0 bases and the V segment lost 8 bases, leaving 5 bases of the junction unmatched. The DNA for the CDR3 is TGTGCCAGTGCCCGGGACAGGTCGAACACCGGGGAGCTGTTTTTT. Translating gives CASARDRSNTGELFF.

The chain couples TRBV2 to TRBJ2-5, with 7 bases matching TRBD1. The J segment lost 5 bases and the V segment lost 2 bases, leaving 11 bases of the junction unmatched. The germline V gene has CDR1 SNHLY and CDR2 FYNNEI. The CDR3 consists of 16 residues. The CDR3 DNA follows: TGTGCCAGCAGTGAAAGGGGGCCTGGACGTGGGGAGACCCAGTACTTC. Translation gives CASSERGPGRGETQYF.

This clone was picked up a small number of times. The chain combines TRBV6-5 with TRBJ1-2; D unresolved. Looked up from germline, CDR1 is MNHEY and CDR2 is SVGAGI. V lost 4 bases and J 0 bases, leaving 6 bases between the germline ends. The CDR3 has 13 amino acids. The CDR3 is CASSSGANYGYTF. The CDR3 region has the DNA TGTGCCAGCAGTTCCGGGGCTAACTATGGCTACACCTTC.

J is TRBJ2-5 and V is TRBV9; 9 bases fit TRBD1. CDR3 length: 15 amino acids. Germline CDR1 is SGDLS and CDR2 is YYNGEE. J was trimmed by 6 bases and V by 3 bases; bases with no gene match: 9. CDR3 protein: CASSAGQGLGKTQYF. The CDR3 DNA reads as TGTGCCAGCAGCGCAGGACAGGGGTTAGGAAAGACCCAGTACTTC. Using reference TRBV9 and TRBJ2-5 for the parts outside the CDR3, the full variable domain is DSGVTQTPKHLITATGQRVTLRCSPRSGDLSVYWYQQSLDQGLQFLIQYYNGEERAKGNILERFSAQQFPDLHSELNLSSLELGDSALYFCASSAGQGLGKTQYFGPGTRLLVL.

V is TRBV6-5 and J is TRBJ2-7, with a tentative D call TRBD2 (6 bases). Trimming cost V 0 bases and J 3 bases, with 15 bases left between them. Germline V CDR1 and CDR2: MNHEY, SVGAGI. The CDR3 length is 16 residues. The CDR3 sequence: CASSYSLGGRIYEQYF. In nucleotides, the CDR3 is TGTGCCAGCAGTTACTCCTTGGGGGGACGGATCTACGAGCAGTACTTC.

The chain carries TRBV11-2 and TRBJ2-7; D is perhaps TRBD2 (5 bases). Trimming left V 0 bases short and J 2 bases short, with 11 bases between. Germline V lookup: CDR1 SGHAT, CDR2 FQNNGV. The CDR3 length is 15 residues. CDR3 in DNA: TGTGCCAGCAGCTTAGATCCATACGGGACCTACGAGCAGTACTTC. Translating gives CASSLDPYGTYEQYF.

The gene calls are TRBV25-1 and TRBJ2-7; the D gene is possibly TRBD2 (5 bases). The V end lost 1 base, the J end lost 5 bases, and 15 bases lay between the germline ends. Germline V lookup: CDR1 MGHDK, CDR2 SYGVNS. This CDR3 has 15 amino acids. This CDR3 is CASSESSESGDEQYF. The CDR3 nucleotides are TGTGCCAGCAGTGAATCCTCCGAATCCGGGGACGAGCAGTACTTC.

The chain uses TRBV9 and TRBJ2-1; weak D call: TRBD2 (5 bases). Trimming shortened V by 4 bases and J by 7 bases, and 6 bases separated the two germline ends. CDR1 and CDR2 (germline): SGDLS, YYNGEE. The CDR3 loop spans 11 amino acids. The CDR3 reads CASSPGNEQFF. The DNA for the CDR3 is TGTGCCAGCAGCCCGGGGAATGAGCAGTTCTTC.

This clone came up once. At one end the junction does not follow the germline gene, possibly because of a read error. This rearrangement joins TRBV28 to TRBJ1-4, with D maybe TRBD1 (5 bases). CDR3 size: 13 residues. The V gene's germline CDR1 is MDHEN and CDR2 SYDVKM. The CDR3 spells CASRLPGLEKLLF. The CDR3 nucleotides are TGTGCCAGCAGGTTACCGGGACTTGAAAAACTGCTTTTT.

The DNA of the CDR3 is TGTGCCAGCAGTTTTAACAGGGACAATGAGCAGTTCTTC. This codes for CASSFNRDNEQFF. V usage is TRBV27 and J usage is TRBJ2-1; D is perhaps TRBD1 (6 bases). The V and J ends lost 3 bases and 5 bases respectively, with 8 bases between them. The CDR3 has 13 amino acids. CDR1 and CDR2 (germline): MNHEY, SMNVEV (reference sequence).

The CDR3 bases are TGTGCCAGTCAACAGTCTATAGGCAATCAGCCCCAGCATTTT. It codes for CASQQSIGNQPQHF. This chain joins TRBV19 and TRBJ1-5; D is unresolved. Looked up from germline, CDR1 is LNHDA and CDR2 is SQIVND (reference sequence). V lost 8 bases and J 2 bases, leaving 13 bases between the germline ends. The CDR3 sequence is 14 residues long.

The chain has TRBV6-1 and TRBJ1-5; D remains ambiguous. Germline V CDR1 and CDR2: MNHNS, SASEGT. The CDR3 totals 13 residues. V was shortened by 5 bases and J by 4 bases, with 9 bases between the two germline ends. Written as DNA, the CDR3 is TGTGCCAGCAGTCCTGGGCTAAATCAGCCCCAGCATTTT. Its protein product is CASSPGLNQPQHF.

The genes are TRBV11-2 and TRBJ1-4; D might be TRBD1 (6 bases). From germline, CDR1 is SGHAT and CDR2 FQNNGV. With 0 bases removed from V and 7 bases from J, the gap between germline ends came to 21 bases. The CDR3 consists of 18 residues. CDR3 amino acids: CASSLDLQGTGIGEKLFF. CDR3 nucleotides: TGTGCCAGCAGCTTAGACCTCCAGGGGACGGGGATTGGTGAAAAACTGTTTTTT.

The chain is built from TRBV28 and TRBJ1-5; D is unresolved. CDR3 length: 11 residues. Between the trimmed V and J ends, which lost 3 bases and 7 bases, there was a span of 4 bases. Germline assignment: CDR1 MDHEN and CDR2 SYDVKM. The CDR3, as DNA: TGTGCCAGCAGTTTCCGGCAGCCCCAGCATTTT. Protein product: CASSFRQPQHF. The full variable domain, rest sourced from reference TRBV28 and TRBJ1-5, is DVKVTQSSRYLVKRTGEKVFLECVQDMDHENMFWYRQDPGLGLRLIYFSYDVKMKEKGDIPEGYSVSREKKERFSLILESASTNQTSMYLCASSFRQPQHFGDGTRLSIL.